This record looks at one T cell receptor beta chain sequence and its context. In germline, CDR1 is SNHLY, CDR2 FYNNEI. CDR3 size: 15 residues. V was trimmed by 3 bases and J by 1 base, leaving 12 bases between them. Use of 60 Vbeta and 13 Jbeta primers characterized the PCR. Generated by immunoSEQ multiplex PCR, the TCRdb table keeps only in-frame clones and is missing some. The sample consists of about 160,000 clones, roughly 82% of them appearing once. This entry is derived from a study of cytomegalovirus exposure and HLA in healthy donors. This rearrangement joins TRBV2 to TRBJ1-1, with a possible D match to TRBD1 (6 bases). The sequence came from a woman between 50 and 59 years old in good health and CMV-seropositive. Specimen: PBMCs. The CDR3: CASSDEGGTNTEAFF. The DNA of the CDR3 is TGTGCCAGCAGTGATGAAGGGGGAACGAACACTGAAGCTTTCTTT.